Listed below are T cell receptor beta chains from one sample, sequenced in a study of control samples from healthy donors and cancer patients. Sequencing used immunoSEQ multiplex PCR; TCRdb keeps in-frame clones, though not all of them. This sample has roughly 450,000 clones, with about nine tenths found just once. Sequencing was performed on PBMCs. These receptors originate from a man aged 35 to 55 with head and neck cancer. CDR3s include the opening cysteine and the closing phenylalanine or tryptophan. D genes are given only for firm matches. A clone size is listed for some rows: how often the clone was seen (once, few, many), or a class if it is expanded.

J gene: TRBJ2-1
clone size: -
V gene: TRBV10-1
D gene: TRBD2
CDR3 protein: CASSESDLAGGFEQFF
CDR3 DNA: TGCGCCAGCAGTGAGTCCGATCTAGCGGGGGGTTTTGAGCAGTTCTTC

J gene: TRBJ1-2
clone size: -
V gene: TRBV28
D gene: TRBD1
CDR3 protein: CASSLSGGYGYTF
CDR3 DNA: TGTGCCAGCAGTTTATCAGGGGGCTATGGCTACACCTTC

J gene: TRBJ1-5
clone size: -
V gene: TRBV27
D gene: -
CDR3 protein: CASRIAINQPQHF
CDR3 DNA: TGTGCCAGCAGGATTGCAATCAATCAGCCCCAGCATTTT

J gene: TRBJ1-5
clone size: once
V gene: TRBV28
D gene: -
CDR3 protein: CASGLDRDNQPQHF
CDR3 DNA: TGTGCCAGCGGCCTCGACAGAGACAATCAGCCCCAGCATTTT

J gene: TRBJ2-5
clone size: -
V gene: TRBV28
D gene: TRBD2
CDR3 protein: CASSLYGLAAYTSQETQYF
CDR3 DNA: TGTGCCAGCAGTTTATACGGACTAGCGGCGTACACATCGCAAGAGACCCAGTACTTC

J gene: TRBJ1-3
clone size: -
V gene: TRBV12-5
D gene: -
CDR3 protein: CASGLDPGRGNTIYF
CDR3 DNA: TGTGCTAGTGGTTTGGACCCAGGGAGGGGAAACACCATATATTTT

J gene: TRBJ1-1
clone size: -
V gene: TRBV19
D gene: TRBD1
CDR3 protein: CASRDRAYTEAFF
CDR3 DNA: TGTGCCAGTAGGGACAGGGCCTACACTGAAGCTTTCTTT

J gene: TRBJ2-7
clone size: few
V gene: TRBV7-2
D gene: TRBD1
CDR3 protein: CASSTGQFEQYF
CDR3 DNA: TGTGCCAGCAGCACGGGACAGTTCGAGCAGTACTTC

J gene: TRBJ2-7
clone size: -
V gene: TRBV3-1/TRBV3-2
D gene: -
CDR3 protein: CASSQVVGVDEQYF
CDR3 DNA: TGTGCCAGCAGCCAAGTGGTAGGAGTCGACGAGCAGTACTTC

J gene: TRBJ2-5
clone size: -
V gene: TRBV7-2
D gene: TRBD1
CDR3 protein: CASSRGQQETQYF
CDR3 DNA: TGTGCCAGCAGCCGGGGACAGCAAGAGACCCAGTACTTC

J gene: TRBJ2-7
clone size: -
V gene: TRBV4-1
D gene: TRBD2
CDR3 protein: CASSPGGPGLAGGGGYEQYF
CDR3 DNA: TGCGCCAGCAGCCCGGGGGGCCCGGGACTAGCGGGAGGAGGGGGCTACGAGCAGTACTTC

J gene: TRBJ2-7
clone size: -
V gene: TRBV27
D gene: TRBD1
CDR3 protein: CASSLKQGASYEQYF
CDR3 DNA: TGTGCCAGCAGTTTAAAACAGGGGGCATCCTACGAGCAGTACTTC

J gene: TRBJ2-1
clone size: -
V gene: TRBV7-6
D gene: TRBD1
CDR3 protein: CASSSRFGQGIYNEQFF
CDR3 DNA: TGTGCCAGCAGCTCCCGTTTTGGACAGGGCATCTACAATGAGCAGTTCTTC

J gene: TRBJ1-1
clone size: -
V gene: TRBV29-1
D gene: -
CDR3 protein: CSVGQNTEAFF
CDR3 DNA: TGCAGCGTGGGACAGAACACTGAAGCTTTCTTT

J gene: TRBJ1-5
clone size: -
V gene: TRBV4-1
D gene: -
CDR3 protein: CASSQDPRGSQPQHF
CDR3 DNA: TGCGCCAGCAGCCAAGATCCTCGGGGCAGTCAGCCCCAGCATTTT

J gene: TRBJ2-2
clone size: -
V gene: TRBV7-3
D gene: -
CDR3 protein: CASSPVIGTGRSGELFF
CDR3 DNA: TGTGCCAGCAGCCCAGTCATCGGGACGGGGCGTTCCGGGGAGCTGTTTTTT

J gene: TRBJ2-3
clone size: -
V gene: TRBV11-1
D gene: -
CDR3 protein: CASSKYRIPSTDTQYF
CDR3 DNA: TGTGCCAGCAGCAAATACAGAATCCCTAGCACAGATACGCAGTATTTT

J gene: TRBJ2-2
clone size: once
V gene: TRBV4-1
D gene: -
CDR3 protein: CASRVRGIWGELGELFF
CDR3 DNA: TGCGCCAGCAGGGTTCGGGGAATCTGGGGTGAACTGGGGGAGCTGTTTTTT

J gene: TRBJ1-5
clone size: -
V gene: TRBV7-8
D gene: TRBD1
CDR3 protein: CASSHWDSSQPQHF
CDR3 DNA: TGTGCCAGCAGCCACTGGGACAGCAGTCAGCCCCAGCATTTT

J gene: TRBJ2-7
clone size: -
V gene: TRBV4-2
D gene: -
CDR3 protein: CASSQGVRRNSYEQYF
CDR3 DNA: TGTGCCAGCAGCCAAGGCGTACGACGGAACTCCTACGAGCAGTACTTC

J gene: TRBJ2-3
clone size: -
V gene: TRBV18
D gene: -
CDR3 protein: CASSPLRDRSTDTQYF
CDR3 DNA: TGTGCCAGCTCACCACTTCGGGACCGGAGCACAGATACGCAGTATTTT

J gene: TRBJ1-2
clone size: -
V gene: TRBV6-2/TRBV6-3
D gene: TRBD1
CDR3 protein: CASSYSQGEDYGYTF
CDR3 DNA: TGTGCCAGCAGTTACTCCCAGGGGGAGGACTATGGCTACACCTTC

J gene: TRBJ1-3
clone size: -
V gene: TRBV24-1
D gene: -
CDR3 protein: CATSDFWASGNTIYF
CDR3 DNA: TGTGCCACCAGTGATTTTTGGGCCTCTGGAAACACCATATATTTT

J gene: TRBJ1-2
clone size: -
V gene: TRBV12-3/TRBV12-4
D gene: TRBD1
CDR3 protein: CASSGTANGYTF
CDR3 DNA: TGTGCCAGCAGTGGGACAGCTAATGGCTACACCTTC

J gene: TRBJ1-6
clone size: -
V gene: TRBV7-8
D gene: TRBD1
CDR3 protein: CASSGDRRRTRGNSPLHF
CDR3 DNA: TGTGCCAGCAGCGGGGACAGGAGAAGAACCAGAGGAAATTCACCCCTCCACTTT

J gene: TRBJ2-1
clone size: -
V gene: TRBV6-5
D gene: TRBD2
CDR3 protein: CASRREAGGYNEQFF
CDR3 DNA: TGTGCCAGCAGGCGGGAGGCAGGTGGATACAATGAGCAGTTCTTC

J gene: TRBJ1-2
clone size: -
V gene: TRBV5-1
D gene: -
CDR3 protein: CASSLLLGNYGYTF
CDR3 DNA: TGCGCCAGCAGCTTGTTGTTGGGGAACTATGGCTACACCTTC

J gene: TRBJ2-2
clone size: -
V gene: TRBV4-1
D gene: -
CDR3 protein: CASSPDSLNTGELFF
CDR3 DNA: TGCGCCAGCAGTCCGGACAGCCTCAACACCGGGGAGCTGTTTTTT

J gene: TRBJ2-5
clone size: -
V gene: TRBV3-1/TRBV3-2
D gene: -
CDR3 protein: CASSQVAETQYF
CDR3 DNA: TGTGCCAGCAGCCAAGTTGCCGAGACCCAGTACTTC

J gene: TRBJ2-5
clone size: -
V gene: TRBV18
D gene: TRBD2
CDR3 protein: CASSPSPAGGPWVETQYF
CDR3 DNA: TGTGCCAGCTCACCCTCTCCAGCGGGAGGGCCTTGGGTAGAGACCCAGTACTTC

J gene: TRBJ2-1
clone size: -
V gene: TRBV6-4
D gene: -
CDR3 protein: CASSDVGGEQFF
CDR3 DNA: TGTGCCAGCAGTGATGTAGGGGGTGAGCAGTTCTTC

J gene: TRBJ1-1
clone size: -
V gene: TRBV7-2
D gene: -
CDR3 protein: CASSLALGGISRGDTEAFF
CDR3 DNA: TGTGCCAGCAGCTTGGCCTTGGGGGGAATCTCTCGTGGCGACACTGAAGCTTTCTTT

J gene: TRBJ1-3
clone size: -
V gene: TRBV9
D gene: -
CDR3 protein: CASSVSPEAGNTIYF
CDR3 DNA: TGTGCCAGCAGCGTGTCGCCAGAGGCTGGAAACACCATATATTTT

J gene: TRBJ1-2
clone size: -
V gene: TRBV5-4
D gene: -
CDR3 protein: CASSLRQPNYGYTF
CDR3 DNA: TGTGCCAGCAGCTTGCGACAGCCTAACTATGGCTACACCTTC

J gene: TRBJ2-7
clone size: -
V gene: TRBV27
D gene: -
CDR3 protein: CASNPGGAYEQYF
CDR3 DNA: TGTGCCAGCAATCCAGGGGGGGCCTACGAGCAGTACTTC

J gene: TRBJ1-2
clone size: once
V gene: TRBV5-1
D gene: -
CDR3 protein: CASSLAPIYGYTF
CDR3 DNA: TGCGCCAGCAGCTTGGCGCCGATCTATGGCTACACCTTC

J gene: TRBJ1-5
clone size: -
V gene: TRBV25-1
D gene: -
CDR3 protein: CASSEYGAGNQPQHF
CDR3 DNA: TGTGCCAGCAGTGAATACGGGGCGGGGAATCAGCCCCAGCATTTT

J gene: TRBJ1-2
clone size: -
V gene: TRBV7-3
D gene: -
CDR3 protein: CASSLPRGDNYGYTF
CDR3 DNA: TGTGCCAGCAGCCTCCCGAGAGGGGATAACTATGGCTACACCTTC

J gene: TRBJ1-1
clone size: -
V gene: TRBV19
D gene: -
CDR3 protein: CASSSDHPGDDEAFF
CDR3 DNA: TGTGCCAGTAGTTCGGACCACCCGGGGGACGATGAAGCTTTCTTT

J gene: TRBJ2-2
clone size: -
V gene: TRBV7-3
D gene: -
CDR3 protein: CASSLNGPRTARELFF
CDR3 DNA: TGTGCCAGCAGCTTAAACGGCCCTCGGACGGCGCGGGAGCTGTTTTTT

J gene: TRBJ2-7
clone size: -
V gene: TRBV27
D gene: -
CDR3 protein: CASSSARADNAYEQYF
CDR3 DNA: TGTGCCAGCAGTTCCGCCAGAGCGGACAACGCCTACGAGCAGTACTTC

J gene: TRBJ1-1
clone size: once
V gene: TRBV29-1
D gene: -
CDR3 protein: CSVESKGMNTEAFF
CDR3 DNA: TGCAGCGTTGAGTCAAAGGGCATGAACACTGAAGCTTTCTTT

J gene: TRBJ1-4
clone size: -
V gene: TRBV7-9
D gene: -
CDR3 protein: CASSWGRLGEKLFF
CDR3 DNA: TGTGCCAGCAGCTGGGGCAGGTTGGGAGAAAAACTGTTTTTT

J gene: TRBJ2-3
clone size: -
V gene: TRBV5-1
D gene: TRBD2
CDR3 protein: CASTLAGGITDTQYF
CDR3 DNA: TGCGCCAGCACCTTAGCGGGAGGGATCACAGATACGCAGTATTTT

J gene: TRBJ1-1
clone size: -
V gene: TRBV4-3
D gene: -
CDR3 protein: CASSQAWEVNTEAFF
CDR3 DNA: TGCGCCAGCAGCCAGGCTTGGGAGGTGAACACTGAAGCTTTCTTT

J gene: TRBJ2-1
clone size: -
V gene: TRBV19
D gene: -
CDR3 protein: CASSIALGAGESSYNEQFF
CDR3 DNA: TGTGCCAGTAGTATAGCGCTTGGAGCGGGCGAGTCCTCCTACAATGAGCAGTTCTTC

J gene: TRBJ2-7
clone size: -
V gene: TRBV13
D gene: TRBD2
CDR3 protein: CASSSGGAYEQYF
CDR3 DNA: TGTGCCAGCAGCAGCGGGGGGGCCTACGAGCAGTACTTC

J gene: TRBJ2-2
clone size: -
V gene: TRBV5-1
D gene: -
CDR3 protein: CASSLRAEGRTGELFF
CDR3 DNA: TGCGCCAGCAGCTTGAGGGCCGAAGGGCGGACCGGGGAGCTGTTTTTT

J gene: TRBJ1-6
clone size: -
V gene: TRBV6-2/TRBV6-3
D gene: -
CDR3 protein: CASSQQGSLHF
CDR3 DNA: TGTGCCAGCAGCCAACAGGGTTCCCTCCACTTT

J gene: TRBJ2-1
clone size: once
V gene: TRBV5-1
D gene: TRBD1
CDR3 protein: CASSVGQGAPDEQFF
CDR3 DNA: TGCGCCAGCAGCGTAGGACAGGGGGCGCCTGATGAGCAGTTCTTC

J gene: TRBJ2-2
clone size: -
V gene: TRBV5-1
D gene: -
CDR3 protein: CASSWGPSLTGELFF
CDR3 DNA: TGCGCCAGCAGCTGGGGGCCATCGCTCACCGGGGAGCTGTTTTTT

J gene: TRBJ1-5
clone size: -
V gene: TRBV6-2/TRBV6-3
D gene: -
CDR3 protein: CASSSRGPGQYQPQHF
CDR3 DNA: TGTGCCAGCAGCAGCAGAGGCCCGGGACAATATCAGCCCCAGCATTTT

J gene: TRBJ1-2
clone size: -
V gene: TRBV11-2
D gene: -
CDR3 protein: CASSIGTSGGYTF
CDR3 DNA: TGTGCCAGCAGTATTGGGACATCCGGTGGCTACACCTTC